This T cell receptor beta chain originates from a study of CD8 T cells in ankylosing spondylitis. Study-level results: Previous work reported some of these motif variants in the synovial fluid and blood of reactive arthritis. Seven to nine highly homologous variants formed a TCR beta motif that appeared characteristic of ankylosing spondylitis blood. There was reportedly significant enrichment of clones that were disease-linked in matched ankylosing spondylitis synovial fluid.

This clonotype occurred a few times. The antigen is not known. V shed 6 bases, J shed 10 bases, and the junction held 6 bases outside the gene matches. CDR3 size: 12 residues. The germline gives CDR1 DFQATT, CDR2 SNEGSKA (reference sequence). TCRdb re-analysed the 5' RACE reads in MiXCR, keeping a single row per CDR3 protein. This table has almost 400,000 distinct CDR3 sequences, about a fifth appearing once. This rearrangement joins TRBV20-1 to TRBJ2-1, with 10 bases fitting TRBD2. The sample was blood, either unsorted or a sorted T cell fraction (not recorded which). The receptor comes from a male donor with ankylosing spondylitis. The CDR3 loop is CSAQREGREQFF. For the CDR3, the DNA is TGCAGTGCGCAGCGGGAGGGTAGGGAGCAGTTCTTC.